One and the same sample provided the 10 T cell receptor beta chains below, sequenced in a study of blood T cell repertoires in COVID-19. Only in-frame clones appear in the TCRdb table, and some are missing; sequencing was by immunoSEQ multiplex PCR. The sample includes about 100,000 clones, approximately 90% of them seen just once. Material for sequencing was peripheral blood. The source is a woman aged 50 to 60 with COVID-19, enrolled during active disease.

The chain carries TRBV6-1 and TRBJ2-1, with TRBD2 matching over 11 bases. In germline, CDR1 is MNHNS, CDR2 SASEGT. This CDR3 has 15 residues. Unmatched junction bases numbered 7, after V lost 1 base and J lost 11 bases. For the CDR3, the DNA is TGTGCCAGCAGTGAAGGGCTAGCGGGGGGCCGTAAGCAGTTCTTC. Translated, it gives CASSEGLAGGRKQFF.

The chain has TRBV15 and TRBJ2-1; the match to TRBD2 covers 7 bases. Germline V gene sequence: CDR1 LNHNV, CDR2 YYDKDF (reference sequence). The CDR3 is made up of 15 amino acids. V was clipped by 0 bases and J by 2 bases; unmatched bases: 1. In DNA form, the CDR3 reads TGTGCCACCAGCAGAGATGGGGGGGCCTACAATGAGCAGTTCTTC. Translated, it gives CATSRDGGAYNEQFF.

The V gene is TRBV7-2, the J gene TRBJ1-1; possibly TRBD1 for D (5 bases). The CDR3 runs to 14 residues. Per the germline V gene, CDR1 is SGHTA and CDR2 is FQGNSA. V was trimmed by 2 bases and J by 6 bases, leaving 13 bases between them. In DNA form, the CDR3 reads TGTGCCAGCAGCTTATCAGGGTACAGATCTGAAGCTTTCTTT. Its translation is CASSLSGYRSEAFF.

This chain uses TRBV9 with TRBJ1-2; D is possibly TRBD1 (5 bases). The V and J ends lost 0 bases and 0 bases respectively, with 9 bases between them. Germline V lookup: CDR1 SGDLS, CDR2 YYNGEE. The CDR3 consists of 15 residues. CDR3 nucleotide sequence: TGTGCCAGCAGCGTAGGTACAGGAGCTAACTATGGCTACACCTTC. Amino acids: CASSVGTGANYGYTF. Complete variable domain (other parts from reference TRBV9 and TRBJ1-2): DSGVTQTPKHLITATGQRVTLRCSPRSGDLSVYWYQQSLDQGLQFLIQYYNGEERAKGNILERFSAQQFPDLHSELNLSSLELGDSALYFCASSVGTGANYGYTFGSGTRLTVV.

V gene TRBV11-2 combines with J gene TRBJ2-5, with 9 bases identical to TRBD2. The germline gives CDR1 SGHAT, CDR2 FQNNGV. The CDR3 is 13 amino acids. Losses at the gene ends were 5 bases for V and 5 bases for J; bases not matched to a gene: 3. The DNA of the CDR3 is TGTGCCAGCAGCCCCGGACTAGCGGAGACCCAGTACTTC. Protein sequence: CASSPGLAETQYF.

This clone was recorded a few times. The V gene is TRBV7-6, the J gene TRBJ1-6, with D perhaps matching TRBD1 (5 bases). V was trimmed by 1 base and J by 9 bases, leaving 13 bases between them. The CDR3 covers 15 residues. In germline, CDR1 is SGHVS, CDR2 FNYEAQ. The CDR3 DNA reads TGTGCCAGCAGCTTAGTTTCAGGGCCAAGTTCACCCCTCCACTTT. Translating gives CASSLVSGPSSPLHF.

The J gene is TRBJ2-5, the V gene TRBV7-9; a weak D match, TRBD2 (6 bases). There are 14 residues in the CDR3. Trimming stripped 1 base from V and 1 base from J, with 7 bases between. Germline V lookup: CDR1 SEHNR, CDR2 FQNEAQ (reference sequence). For the CDR3, the DNA is TGTGCCAGCAGCTTAGGGGGGGTCCAAGAGACCCAGTACTTC. It is translated as CASSLGGVQETQYF.

V is TRBV4-2 and J is TRBJ2-2; 10 bases match TRBD2. The germline V gene has CDR1 LGHNA and CDR2 YNFKEQ. Trimming at V came to 3 bases and at J to 7 bases, leaving 14 bases not matched to a gene. The CDR3 runs to 18 residues. The CDR3: CASSQGLAGAPGHGELFF. The CDR3 DNA sequence: TGTGCCAGCAGCCAGGGGCTAGCGGGGGCCCCGGGGCACGGGGAGCTGTTTTTT.

The chain combines TRBV11-3 with TRBJ1-5, with D possibly being TRBD1 (6 bases). CDR1 SGHNT and CDR2 YENEEA come from the germline V gene. CDR3 length: 14 residues. The V and J ends lost 2 bases and 5 bases respectively, with 10 bases between them. The CDR3 loop is CASSLPGVDQPQHF. CDR3 nucleotide sequence: TGTGCCAGCAGCTTACCAGGGGTGGATCAGCCCCAGCATTTT. Complete variable domain (other parts from reference TRBV11-3 and TRBJ1-5): EAGVVQSPRYKIIEKKQPVAFWCNPISGHNTLYWYLQNLGQGPELLIRYENEEAVDDSQLPKDRFSAERLKGVDSTLKIQPAELGDSAVYLCASSLPGVDQPQHFGDGTRLSIL.

The chain links TRBV7-9 to TRBJ1-1; 7 bases align to TRBD1. V trimming: 6 bases; J trimming: 4 bases; junction bases outside the gene matches: 5. CDR1 is SEHNR and CDR2 is FQNEAQ in the germline V gene (reference sequence). The CDR3 covers 13 residues. CDR3 nucleotide sequence: TGTGCCAGCAGATTTGACAGGGTCACTGAAGCTTTCTTT. Its protein is CASRFDRVTEAFF.